Listed below are T cell receptor beta chains from one sample, sequenced in a study of tumor-infiltrating lymphocytes in primary liver carcinoma. Each CDR3 protein gets one entry after TCRdb re-called the multiplex PCR reads with MiXCR. This table has 150,000 to 200,000 distinct CDR3 sequences, 50% to 75% appearing once. Specimen: peripheral blood. These receptors all stem from a man between 35 and 55 years old with primary liver carcinoma and hepatitis B virus infection. Both conserved end residues are part of each CDR3.

v_call	j_call	cdr3_aa
TRBV4-2	TRBJ2-3	CASSRDAGLSTDTQYF
TRBV6-1	TRBJ1-2	CASSEGPWDSSYGYTF
TRBV11-3	TRBJ2-1	CASSLGASSNEQFF
TRBV4-2	TRBJ2-7	CASSQDLWSTYEQYF
TRBV6-5	TRBJ2-3	CASSSGPAADTQYF
TRBV11-1	TRBJ2-7	CASSLAGPEQYF
TRBV11-2	TRBJ1-1	CASSPDNTEAFF
TRBV11-2	TRBJ2-1	CASSLVRGRGEQFF
TRBV6-6	TRBJ2-1	CASRWDRDYNEQFF
TRBV6-5	TRBJ1-5	CASSYSNGAGQPQHF
TRBV6-1	TRBJ1-1	CASLSEVNTEAFF
TRBV4-1	TRBJ1-5	CASSQVERVNQPQHF
TRBV6-6	TRBJ2-5	CASSYLGGRGQETQYF
TRBV14	TRBJ2-1	CASRAVAGWANNEQFF
TRBV4-1	TRBJ2-4	CASSQENKDGNIQYF
TRBV11-3	TRBJ2-1	CASSPSRDPTDNEQFF